These T cell receptor beta chains were read from a single sample in a study of blood T cell repertoires in COVID-19. Assay: immunoSEQ multiplex PCR; the TCRdb copy retains only in-frame clones and omits some. The sample yields 150,000 to 200,000 clones, around 85% seen once. Sequencing input: peripheral blood. Receptors were obtained from a man aged 60 to 75 with active or convalescent COVID-19. Both conserved end residues are part of each CDR3. Each record gives: clone size, V gene, J gene, D gene, CDR3 protein, CDR3 DNA. A D gene is named only where the DNA matches it firmly. Where a row states a size, it is once, few, many or the class of an expanded clone; other rows omit it.

size: NA
V: TRBV27
J: TRBJ1-6
D: TRBD1
CDR3: CASSHRQGLNSPLHF
DNA: TGTGCCAGCAGCCACAGACAGGGCCTTAATTCACCCCTCCACTTT

size: NA
V: TRBV7-9
J: TRBJ2-1
D: TRBD1
CDR3: CASSLDRGTGSYNEQFF
DNA: TGTGCCAGCAGCTTAGATAGGGGGACAGGGTCCTACAATGAGCAGTTCTTC

size: NA
V: TRBV6-1
J: TRBJ1-2
D: NA
CDR3: CASSEAVRSKDGYTF
DNA: TGTGCCAGCAGTGAAGCAGTTAGATCGAAAGATGGCTACACCTTC

size: NA
V: TRBV11-2
J: TRBJ2-2
D: TRBD1
CDR3: CASSRLDRGDTGELFF
DNA: TGTGCCAGCAGCCGCCTCGACAGGGGGGACACCGGGGAGCTGTTTTTT

size: NA
V: TRBV4-2
J: TRBJ1-1
D: NA
CDR3: CASSLTGNTEAFF
DNA: TGTGCCAGCAGCCTCACCGGGAACACTGAAGCTTTCTTT

size: many
V: TRBV3-1/TRBV3-2
J: TRBJ1-6
D: TRBD1
CDR3: CASSQNRGLDSPLHF
DNA: TGTGCCAGCAGCCAGAACAGGGGCCTCGATTCACCCCTCCACTTT

size: NA
V: TRBV7-9
J: TRBJ2-4
D: NA
CDR3: CASSSVLAKNIQYF
DNA: TGTGCCAGCAGCTCGGTCCTAGCCAAAAACATTCAGTACTTC

size: NA
V: TRBV19
J: TRBJ1-5
D: NA
CDR3: CARTGDQPQHF
DNA: TGTGCCAGAACCGGGGATCAGCCCCAGCATTTT

size: NA
V: TRBV4-1
J: TRBJ2-7
D: NA
CDR3: CASSQESTGTYEQYF
DNA: TGCGCCAGCAGCCAAGAATCCACAGGCACCTACGAGCAGTACTTC

size: NA
V: TRBV28
J: TRBJ1-2
D: TRBD1
CDR3: CASSRTGGSVGGYTF
DNA: TGTGCCAGCAGTCGGACAGGGGGCTCTGTGGGAGGCTACACCTTC

size: NA
V: TRBV10-2
J: TRBJ2-2
D: TRBD2
CDR3: CASSVPSGNTGELFF
DNA: TGCGCCAGCAGTGTCCCTAGCGGGAACACCGGGGAGCTGTTTTTT

size: NA
V: TRBV7-2
J: TRBJ1-5
D: NA
CDR3: CASSPVSNQPQHF
DNA: TGTGCCAGCAGCCCCGTGAGCAATCAGCCCCAGCATTTT

size: NA
V: TRBV7-2
J: TRBJ2-5
D: TRBD1
CDR3: CASSSGQGMETQYF
DNA: TGTGCCAGCAGCTCCGGACAGGGGATGGAGACCCAGTACTTC

size: NA
V: TRBV5-1
J: TRBJ2-7
D: TRBD2
CDR3: CASSLGASGIYEQYF
DNA: TGCGCCAGCAGCTTGGGGGCTAGCGGGATCTACGAGCAGTACTTC

size: few
V: TRBV6-1
J: TRBJ2-3
D: NA
CDR3: CASSEAAGLADTQYF
DNA: TGTGCCAGCAGTGAAGCGGCAGGCCTGGCAGATACGCAGTATTTT

size: NA
V: TRBV7-9
J: TRBJ2-1
D: TRBD1
CDR3: CASSLVDRQGAFREQFF
DNA: TGTGCCAGCAGCTTAGTCGACCGACAGGGGGCATTCAGAGAGCAGTTCTTC

size: NA
V: TRBV5-8
J: TRBJ2-5
D: TRBD1
CDR3: CASSTPSWTGPSQETQYF
DNA: TGTGCCAGCAGCACTCCCAGCTGGACAGGCCCTAGTCAAGAGACCCAGTACTTC

size: NA
V: TRBV5-1
J: TRBJ1-1
D: TRBD1
CDR3: CASSPGQGFEAFF
DNA: TGCGCCAGCAGCCCGGGACAGGGTTTTGAAGCTTTCTTT

size: NA
V: TRBV11-2
J: TRBJ1-2
D: TRBD1
CDR3: CASSDRGNYGYTF
DNA: TGTGCCAGCAGCGACAGGGGGAACTATGGCTACACCTTC